This T cell receptor (beta chain) originates from a study of cytomegalovirus exposure and HLA in healthy donors. Background on the study: The 120 validation repertoires used the same platform as the 650 to 850 first-cohort repertoires (as reported by a later analysis).

General observations from the study: Investigators reported over 150 TCR beta chains as tied to cytomegalovirus. In vitro experiments confirmed that a few CMV-associated chains were specific for CMV antigens.

As to this clone: Its antigen is unidentified.

Sequencing was performed with immunoSEQ multiplex PCR; in TCRdb, only in-frame clones are kept and a portion is missing. The data show more than 250,000 clones, with around 90% seen just once and roughly 3% held by the top ten. Trimming removed 2 bases from V and 0 bases from J, with 9 bases in between. This CDR3 is built from 14 residues. CDR1 SGHNT and CDR2 YYREEE come from the germline V gene (reference sequence). Sequenced sample: PBMCs. The genes are TRBV5-4 and TRBJ2-7; D is unresolved. This TCR derives from a woman aged 25-40 years in good health and CMV-seronegative. In DNA, the CDR3 is TGTGCCAGCAGCTTTGGACCAGGCTCCTACGAGCAGTACTTC. The encoded protein is CASSFGPGSYEQYF. Together with reference TRBV5-4 and TRBJ2-7, the CDR3 gives the full variable domain: ETGVTQSPTHLIKTRGQQVTLRCSSQSGHNTVSWYQQALGQGPQFIFQYYREEENGRGNFPPRFSGLQFPNYSSELNVNALELDDSALYLCASSFGPGSYEQYFGPGTRLTVT.